This T cell receptor beta chain derives from a study of CD8+CD57+ T cells in acquired aplastic anemia. Overall study: Sorting CD4+ and CD8+ cells gave DNA averaging around 3 ug. Sequencing produced an average of about 10 million reads per healthy donor for CD4+ cells. Notes on the study in general: Researchers report that around 30 CD8+ CDR3 sequences appeared in both patients and controls. CD8+ Simpson's diversity in patients was not significantly different from that in controls.

Germline CDR1 SNHLY, CDR2 FYNNEI. The CDR3 totals 14 residues. V was trimmed by 6 bases and J by 4 bases, leaving 16 bases between them. Using genomic DNA as the template, TCR beta VDJ and CDR3 profiling was carried out. One entry per CDR3 protein results from TCRdb running MiXCR on the reads. The sample consists of 150,000 to 200,000 distinct CDR3 sequences, around 40% of them appearing once. This clonotype was counted many times. Its antigen is undetermined. This clonotype was obtained from a human donor in good health. The chain links TRBV2 to TRBJ2-7; weak D call: TRBD1 (6 bases). Sequenced: sorted CD4+, CD8+, or CD8+CD57+ T cells (not recorded which) from PBMCs. DNA for the CDR3: TGTGCCAGCAGGACAGTAAAAACAGGGTACGAGCAGTACTTC. Its translation is CASRTVKTGYEQYF.